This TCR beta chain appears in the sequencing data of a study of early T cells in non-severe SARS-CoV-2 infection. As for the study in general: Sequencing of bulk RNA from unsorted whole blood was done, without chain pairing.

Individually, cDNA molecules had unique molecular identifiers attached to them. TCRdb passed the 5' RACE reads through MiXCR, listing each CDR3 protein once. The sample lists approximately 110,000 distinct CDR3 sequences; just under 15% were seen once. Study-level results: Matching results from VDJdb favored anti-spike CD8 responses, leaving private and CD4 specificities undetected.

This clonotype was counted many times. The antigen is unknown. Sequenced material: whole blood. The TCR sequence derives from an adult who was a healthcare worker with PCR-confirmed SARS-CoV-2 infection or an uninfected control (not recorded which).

CDR3 nucleotides: TGTGCCAGCAGCTTATTCCCGGGGCCCCAAGAGACCCAGTACTTC. Its translation is CASSLFPGPQETQYF. This chain joins TRBV11-3 and TRBJ2-5; D may be TRBD1 or TRBD2 (5 bases each). There are 15 residues in the CDR3. The V end lost 2 bases, the J end lost 1 base, and 11 bases lay between the germline ends. Looked up from germline, CDR1 is SGHNT and CDR2 is YENEEA.